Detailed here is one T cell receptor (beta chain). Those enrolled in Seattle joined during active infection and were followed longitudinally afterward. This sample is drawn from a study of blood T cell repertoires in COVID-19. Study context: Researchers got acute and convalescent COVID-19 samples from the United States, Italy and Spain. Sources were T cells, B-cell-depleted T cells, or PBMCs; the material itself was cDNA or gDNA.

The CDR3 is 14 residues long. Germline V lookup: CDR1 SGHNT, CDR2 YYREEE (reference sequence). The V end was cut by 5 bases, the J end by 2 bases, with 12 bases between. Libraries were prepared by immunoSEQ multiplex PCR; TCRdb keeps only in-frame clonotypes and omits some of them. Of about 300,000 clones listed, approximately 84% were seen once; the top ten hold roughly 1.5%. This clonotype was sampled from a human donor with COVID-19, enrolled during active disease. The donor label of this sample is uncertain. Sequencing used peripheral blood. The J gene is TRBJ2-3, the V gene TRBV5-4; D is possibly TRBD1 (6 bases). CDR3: CASRYDRTTDTQYF. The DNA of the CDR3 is TGTGCCAGCAGATATGACAGGACCACAGATACGCAGTATTTT. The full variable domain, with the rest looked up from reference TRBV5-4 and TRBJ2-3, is ETGVTQSPTHLIKTRGQQVTLRCSSQSGHNTVSWYQQALGQGPQFIFQYYREEENGRGNFPPRFSGLQFPNYSSELNVNALELDDSALYLCASRYDRTTDTQYFGPGTRLTVL.